This T cell receptor (beta chain) appears in the sequencing data of a study of blood T cell repertoires in COVID-19. Whole-study context: Samples of COVID-19 (acute and convalescent) were obtained from the United States, Italy and Spain. From T cells, B-cell-depleted T cells, or PBMCs came the material, which was cDNA or gDNA.

The CDR3 totals 16 residues. The germline CDR1 and CDR2 sequences are MGHRA and YSYEKL. The V end lost 3 bases, the J end lost 5 bases, and 19 bases lay between the germline ends. Sequenced by immunoSEQ multiplex PCR; TCRdb stores in-frame clones only, minus some. This sample has around 100,000 clones, with 84% found just once. Sequenced material: peripheral blood. The chain is built from TRBV4-1 and TRBJ2-5; TRBD1 is a possible D gene (6 bases). The sequence was obtained from a man in his forties or fifties with active or convalescent COVID-19. The CDR3 region is CASSQAGTHTGETQYF. CDR3 nucleotides: TGCGCCAGCAGCCAGGCCGGGACACACACGGGCGAGACCCAGTACTTC.